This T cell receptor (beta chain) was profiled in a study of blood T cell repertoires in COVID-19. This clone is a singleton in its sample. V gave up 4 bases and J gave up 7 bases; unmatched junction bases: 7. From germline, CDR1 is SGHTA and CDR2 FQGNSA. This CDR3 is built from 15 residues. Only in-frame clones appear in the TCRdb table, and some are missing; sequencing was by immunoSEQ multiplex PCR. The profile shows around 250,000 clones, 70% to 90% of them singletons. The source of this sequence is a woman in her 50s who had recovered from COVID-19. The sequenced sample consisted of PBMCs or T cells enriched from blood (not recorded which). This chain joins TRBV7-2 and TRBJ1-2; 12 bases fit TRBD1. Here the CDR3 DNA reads TGTGCCAGCAGCTACTCGGGACAGGGGGCGCTTGGCTACACCTTC. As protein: CASSYSGQGALGYTF.